The clone carrying this T cell receptor beta chain was seen many times. This sample is part of a study of T-cell reconstitution after alpha-beta-depleted transplantation in children. The CDR3 totals 14 residues. V was clipped by 2 bases and J by 2 bases, with 4 bases between them. Germline V gene data show CDR1 as SGHTA and CDR2 as FQGTGA. TCRbeta library preparation incorporated unique molecular identifiers. TCRdb reprocessed the PCR reads with MiXCR, giving one entry per CDR3 protein. Here the sample spans roughly 100,000 distinct CDR3 sequences, roughly 8% being singletons. The specimen was PBMCs from the stem cell graft donor, collected from the stem cell graft. The TCR originated in a human donor who donated a stem cell graft to a child with congenital amegakaryocytic thrombocytopenia. V gene TRBV7-3 combines with J gene TRBJ2-6; D unresolved. The CDR3 sequence is CASSLLPGANVLTF. DNA for the CDR3: TGTGCCAGCAGCTTATTACCTGGGGCCAACGTCCTGACTTTC. The variable domain in full, completed from reference TRBV7-3 and TRBJ2-6, reads GAGVSQTPSNKVTEKGKYVELRCDPISGHTALYWYRQSLGQGPEFLIYFQGTGAADDSGLPNDRFFAVRPEGSVSTLKIQRTERGDSAVYLCASSLLPGANVLTFGAGSRLTVL.